A single sample gave rise to the 30 T cell receptor beta chains below, sequenced in a study of shared clonotypes between healthy human individuals. The assay was immunoSEQ multiplex PCR, and TCRdb's table has in-frame clones only and misses some. The sample yields some 2 million clones, approximately 95% seen once. The specimen was naive CD4+ T cells sorted from blood. Subset here: CD45RA+ positively selected. All receptors come from a man between 18 and 29 years old in good health.

This clone was seen more than once but under ten times. The same CDR3 also results from other DNA sequences found in this sample. V is TRBV19 and J is TRBJ2-3; 11 positions match TRBD2. CDR1 is LNHDA, CDR2 SQIVND, per germline (reference sequence). Germline trimming cut 9 bases from V and 0 bases from J; bases unmatched to any gene: 2. CDR3 length: 14 residues. CDR3 residues: CASRTSGSTDTQYF. CDR3 DNA: TGTGCCAGCCGGACTAGCGGGAGCACAGATACGCAGTATTTT.

This chain links TRBV10-3 with TRBJ2-5, with 12 bases lining up with TRBD2. The CDR3 runs to 14 residues. Germline trimming cut 11 bases from V and 3 bases from J; bases unmatched to any gene: 7. CDR1 ENHRY and CDR2 SYGVKD come from the germline V gene. The CDR3 coding sequence is TGTGCCGTCACTAGCGGGGGGATAGAAGAGACCCAGTACTTC. This sequence encodes CAVTSGGIEETQYF.

The rearrangement joins TRBV28 to TRBJ1-2; a possible D gene is TRBD1 (5 bases). The length of the CDR3 is 15 residues. CDR1 and CDR2 from the germline V gene are MDHEN and SYDVKM. V lost 1 base, J lost 8 bases, and 17 bases lay in between. CDR3 sequence: CASSLLQVSNGGYTF. CDR3 nucleotide sequence: TGTGCCAGCAGTTTATTACAGGTTTCCAATGGCGGCTACACCTTC.

This chain connects TRBV11-2 to TRBJ2-3, with TRBD2 matching 7 bases. CDR1 is SGHAT, CDR2 FQNNGV, per germline. The CDR3 sequence is 15 residues long. The V segment lost 6 bases and the J segment 0 bases; nucleotides outside the gene matches: 6. CDR3 amino acids: CASSSLSGSTDTQYF. In DNA form, the CDR3 reads TGTGCCAGCAGTTCCCTTAGCGGGAGCACAGATACGCAGTATTTT.

Of note for this clone: Within the sample, other DNA sequences also encode this same CDR3. The chain employs TRBV5-1 and TRBJ2-1; D gene unclear. Trimming took off 0 bases at V and 1 base at J, with 8 bases between the two ends. The CDR3 is 15 residues long. CDR1 and CDR2 (germline): SGHRS, YFSETQ. For the CDR3, the DNA is TGCGCCAGCAGCTTGGACGGAGATTCCTACAATGAGCAGTTCTTC. Amino acids: CASSLDGDSYNEQFF.

In this sample, this clone turned up once. The CDR3 protein is CASTSPTILYEQYF. For the CDR3, the DNA is TGTGCCAGCACCTCCCCGACTATACTCTACGAGCAGTACTTC. J is TRBJ2-7 and V is TRBV6-6, with D tentatively TRBD2 (5 bases). CDR3 length: 14 residues. Between the trimmed V and J ends, which lost 7 bases and 3 bases, there was a span of 16 bases. Germline V lookup: CDR1 MNHNY, CDR2 SVGAGI (reference sequence).

This CDR3 is CASSIAEAGSNTEAFF. CDR3 in DNA: TGTGCCAGTAGTATCGCTGAGGCAGGGTCGAACACTGAAGCTTTCTTT. The rearrangement links TRBV19 to TRBJ1-1; maybe TRBD1 (5 bases). The V end lost 3 bases, the J end lost 1 base, and 15 bases lay between the germline ends. The CDR3 covers 16 residues. Germline loops: CDR1 LNHDA, CDR2 SQIVND (reference sequence).

The chain links TRBV18 to TRBJ1-1; TRBD1 matches 7 bases. The germline V gene encodes CDR1 KGHSH and CDR2 LQKENI. V was clipped by 5 bases and J by 6 bases; unmatched bases: 6. CDR3 size: 13 residues. CDR3 nucleotides: TGTGCCAGCTCATGGGACAGACTATCTGAAGCTTTCTTT. Translation gives CASSWDRLSEAFF.

This clone was seen repeatedly, ten times or more. The J gene is TRBJ2-1, the V gene TRBV30; 7 bases match TRBD1. Losses at the gene ends were 0 bases for V and 3 bases for J; bases not matched to a gene: 2. Germline CDR1 and CDR2: GTSNPN and SVGIG (reference sequence). The CDR3 runs 14 residues. The CDR3 region is CAWSVTGVYNEQFF. The CDR3 coding sequence is TGTGCCTGGAGTGTAACAGGGGTCTACAATGAGCAGTTCTTC.

A note on this clone: Other DNA sequences within the sample encode an identical CDR3. The chain is built from TRBV5-1 and TRBJ2-5, with unresolved D. The V and J ends lost 1 base and 2 bases respectively, with 6 bases between them. CDR1 SGHRS and CDR2 YFSETQ come from the germline V gene. This CDR3 region has 13 residues. The CDR3 sequence: CASSLYPQETQYF. The DNA of the CDR3 is TGCGCCAGCAGCTTGTACCCTCAAGAGACCCAGTACTTC.

Worth noting for this clone: Relative to the germline gene, one junction end is altered; a read error may explain this. In the same sample, other DNA sequences code for this CDR3. The rearrangement joins TRBV18 to TRBJ2-7; TRBD1 aligns across 8 bases. Germline V gives CDR1 KGHSH, CDR2 LQKENI. CDR3 size: 13 residues. As DNA, the CDR3 is TGTGCCAGCTCCCCACAGGGGGGATACGAGCAGTACTTC. Its protein is CASSPQGGYEQYF.

The rearrangement joins TRBV7-2 to TRBJ2-4; TRBD1 agrees at 7 bases. The length of the CDR3 is 15 residues. Germline V lookup: CDR1 SGHTA, CDR2 FQGNSA. With 5 bases clipped from V and 5 bases from J, the junction kept 9 bases outside the gene matches. The CDR3 is CASSDEGAPQNIQYF. The CDR3 coding sequence is TGTGCCAGCAGCGACGAGGGGGCGCCTCAAAACATTCAGTACTTC.

This clone came up once. V and J are TRBV28 and TRBJ1-4; TRBD1 agrees at 8 bases. Germline CDR1 MDHEN, CDR2 SYDVKM. V lost 8 bases and J lost 0; bases outside the gene matches: 11. The CDR3 runs to 17 residues. The DNA of the CDR3 is TGTGCCAGCGTGTCAGGGGGCGCCGAGACAACTAATGAAAAACTGTTTTTT. Protein sequence: CASVSGGAETTNEKLFF.

This clone was recorded once. The chain links TRBV27 to TRBJ2-3, with D unresolved. In germline, CDR1 is MNHEY, CDR2 SMNVEV (reference sequence). The V gene lost 7 bases and the J gene lost 2 bases, with 16 bases spanning the gap. This CDR3 spans 15 amino acids. The CDR3 spells CASTQSGHYTDTQYF. The CDR3 DNA reads as TGTGCCAGCACCCAATCGGGCCATTACACAGATACGCAGTATTTT.

The CDR3 here is CASSQAEGSFKGYTF. CDR3 coding DNA: TGCGCCAGCAGCCAAGCTGAGGGAAGCTTTAAGGGCTACACCTTC. This chain connects TRBV4-3 to TRBJ1-2; no definite D call. The ends were cut back, 1 base at V and 8 bases at J, with 17 bases in the middle. CDR1 is LGHNA, CDR2 YSLEER, per germline. This CDR3 region has 15 residues.

Notes on this clone: One end of the junction does not line up with germline, which may come from a read error. This chain joins TRBV30 and TRBJ1-2; 10 bases fit TRBD1. The length of the CDR3 is 13 residues. The germline V gene encodes CDR1 GTSNPN and CDR2 SVGIG (reference sequence). The CDR3 coding sequence is TGTGCCTGGATAAGACAGGGGGCCAAGGAGCTCGCTTTC. This translates into CAWIRQGAKELAF.

The chain carries TRBV2 and TRBJ1-5; 7 nucleotides align to TRBD1. The CDR3 covers 15 residues. The junction had 12 bases not matched to a gene; V was cut back by 6 bases and J by 7 bases. Germline V CDR1 and CDR2: SNHLY, FYNNEI. CDR3 region: CASRVSGGAGQPQHF. CDR3 DNA: TGTGCCAGCAGAGTTTCAGGGGGGGCAGGCCAGCCCCAGCATTTT.

The chain joins TRBV2 to TRBJ2-7; 9 bases are shared with TRBD1. Trimming removed 6 bases from V and 5 bases from J; junction bases left unmatched: 5. The CDR3 extends over 13 amino acids. Germline V gives CDR1 SNHLY, CDR2 FYNNEI. CDR3 in amino acids: CASRRTGEHEQYF. The CDR3 bases are TGTGCCAGCAGGAGGACAGGGGAACACGAGCAGTACTTC.

This clone was observed once. This rearrangement joins TRBV5-8 to TRBJ1-5, with TRBD1 matching over 8 bases. The J segment lost 6 bases and the V segment lost 5 bases, leaving 4 bases of the junction unmatched. Germline V gives CDR1 SGHTS, CDR2 YDEGEE. The CDR3 spans 13 residues. CDR3 amino acids: CASRSTGAQPQHF. CDR3 bases: TGTGCCAGCAGGTCGACAGGGGCTCAGCCCCAGCATTTT.

This clone was observed once. The chain carries TRBV10-3 and TRBJ2-3; D is possibly TRBD1 (6 bases). Germline V CDR1 and CDR2: ENHRY, SYGVKD. The CDR3 extends over 13 amino acids. The V end was cut by 7 bases, the J end by 3 bases, with 11 bases between. This CDR3 reads CAINYRATDTQYF. In nucleotides, the CDR3 is TGTGCCATCAACTACAGGGCAACAGATACGCAGTATTTT.

V gene TRBV5-4 combines with J gene TRBJ2-1; TRBD2 might be the D (6 bases). The CDR3 runs to 17 residues. The germline gives CDR1 SGHNT, CDR2 YYREEE (reference sequence). Trimming removed 4 bases at V and 0 bases at J, with 17 bases between. CDR3 in DNA: TGTGCCAGCAGCCTGGACGGGGGTCCTAGCTCCTACAATGAGCAGTTCTTC. Protein product: CASSLDGGPSSYNEQFF.

The chain couples TRBV5-1 to TRBJ1-2; D gene unclear. The CDR3 runs to 13 residues. From germline, CDR1 is SGHRS and CDR2 YFSETQ. V was shortened by 0 bases and J by 6 bases, with 9 bases between the two germline ends. CDR3 bases: TGCGCCAGCAGCTTGGAGGGTGCGGATGGCTACACCTTC. Residues: CASSLEGADGYTF.

The chain combines TRBV6-1 with TRBJ1-2, with 10 nucleotides matching TRBD1. This CDR3 has 15 residues. V shed 5 bases and J 7 bases; nucleotides not matched to a gene: 10. Germline loops: CDR1 MNHNS, CDR2 SASEGT. The CDR3 nucleotides are TGTGCCAGCAGTACCCGGGACAGGGGCGAAAGTGGCTACACCTTC. It encodes CASSTRDRGESGYTF.

The CDR3 DNA reads TGCGCCAGCAGCCAAGGGACGACAGGGAACAAGGCTAATGAAAAACTGTTTTTT. Residues: CASSQGTTGNKANEKLFF. The chain carries TRBV4-1 and TRBJ1-4; 7 bases are shared with TRBD1. The germline CDR1 and CDR2 sequences are MGHRA and YSYEKL. This CDR3 has 18 residues. Trimming removed 1 base from V and 3 bases from J; junction bases left unmatched: 11.

The chain carries TRBV7-2 and TRBJ2-3, with 8 bases lining up with TRBD2. CDR3 length: 16 amino acids. J lost 6 bases, V lost 0 bases, and 8 bases had no gene match. CDR1 and CDR2 from the germline V gene are SGHTA and FQGNSA. The CDR3 loop reads CASSLAISGTWDTQYF. The CDR3 DNA is TGTGCCAGCAGCTTAGCGATTAGCGGGACCTGGGATACGCAGTATTTT.

The chain is built from TRBV4-1 and TRBJ1-5; no clear D. This CDR3 is built from 12 residues. Trimming took 6 bases from V and 4 from J, leaving 7 bases between them. Germline V CDR1 and CDR2: MGHRA, YSYEKL. The CDR3 region is CASRAENQPQHF. CDR3 nucleotide sequence: TGCGCCAGCAGGGCTGAGAATCAGCCCCAGCATTTT.

This sequence joins TRBV2 and TRBJ2-5, with 12 bases lining up with TRBD2. Germline lookup yields CDR1 SNHLY and CDR2 FYNNEI. J lost 5 bases, V lost 0 bases, and 10 bases had no gene match. The CDR3 has 18 residues. CDR3: CASSEALLAGGGLETQYF. In DNA, the CDR3 is TGTGCCAGCAGTGAAGCTCTCCTAGCGGGAGGGGGTCTGGAGACCCAGTACTTC.

As regards this clone: Within the sample, other DNA sequences also encode this same CDR3. The genes are TRBV5-1 and TRBJ2-7; D might be TRBD1 (5 bases). Germline CDR1 SGHRS, CDR2 YFSETQ. The CDR3 is 14 residues long. V dropped 1 base and J dropped 2 bases, with 10 bases sitting between them. The CDR3 DNA sequence: TGCGCCAGCAGCTTGAACACAGGTCCCTACGAGCAGTACTTC. Protein product: CASSLNTGPYEQYF.

The DNA for the CDR3 is TGTGCCAGCAGTTACCCGGGACAGGGAAACACCATATATTTT. Its translation is CASSYPGQGNTIYF. J is TRBJ1-3 and V is TRBV6-5, with 7 bases lining up with TRBD1. V lost 2 bases to trimming and J lost 4 bases; unmatched junction nucleotides: 2. The germline CDR1 and CDR2 sequences are MNHEY and SVGAGI. The CDR3 sequence is 14 residues long.

V is TRBV5-1 and J is TRBJ1-1, with no clear D. CDR3 length: 13 residues. The germline V gene has CDR1 SGHRS and CDR2 YFSETQ. Trimming pared 0 bases from V and 1 base from J, leaving 4 bases between. This CDR3 reads CASSLVTNTEAFF. CDR3 in DNA: TGCGCCAGCAGCTTGGTGACGAACACTGAAGCTTTCTTT.